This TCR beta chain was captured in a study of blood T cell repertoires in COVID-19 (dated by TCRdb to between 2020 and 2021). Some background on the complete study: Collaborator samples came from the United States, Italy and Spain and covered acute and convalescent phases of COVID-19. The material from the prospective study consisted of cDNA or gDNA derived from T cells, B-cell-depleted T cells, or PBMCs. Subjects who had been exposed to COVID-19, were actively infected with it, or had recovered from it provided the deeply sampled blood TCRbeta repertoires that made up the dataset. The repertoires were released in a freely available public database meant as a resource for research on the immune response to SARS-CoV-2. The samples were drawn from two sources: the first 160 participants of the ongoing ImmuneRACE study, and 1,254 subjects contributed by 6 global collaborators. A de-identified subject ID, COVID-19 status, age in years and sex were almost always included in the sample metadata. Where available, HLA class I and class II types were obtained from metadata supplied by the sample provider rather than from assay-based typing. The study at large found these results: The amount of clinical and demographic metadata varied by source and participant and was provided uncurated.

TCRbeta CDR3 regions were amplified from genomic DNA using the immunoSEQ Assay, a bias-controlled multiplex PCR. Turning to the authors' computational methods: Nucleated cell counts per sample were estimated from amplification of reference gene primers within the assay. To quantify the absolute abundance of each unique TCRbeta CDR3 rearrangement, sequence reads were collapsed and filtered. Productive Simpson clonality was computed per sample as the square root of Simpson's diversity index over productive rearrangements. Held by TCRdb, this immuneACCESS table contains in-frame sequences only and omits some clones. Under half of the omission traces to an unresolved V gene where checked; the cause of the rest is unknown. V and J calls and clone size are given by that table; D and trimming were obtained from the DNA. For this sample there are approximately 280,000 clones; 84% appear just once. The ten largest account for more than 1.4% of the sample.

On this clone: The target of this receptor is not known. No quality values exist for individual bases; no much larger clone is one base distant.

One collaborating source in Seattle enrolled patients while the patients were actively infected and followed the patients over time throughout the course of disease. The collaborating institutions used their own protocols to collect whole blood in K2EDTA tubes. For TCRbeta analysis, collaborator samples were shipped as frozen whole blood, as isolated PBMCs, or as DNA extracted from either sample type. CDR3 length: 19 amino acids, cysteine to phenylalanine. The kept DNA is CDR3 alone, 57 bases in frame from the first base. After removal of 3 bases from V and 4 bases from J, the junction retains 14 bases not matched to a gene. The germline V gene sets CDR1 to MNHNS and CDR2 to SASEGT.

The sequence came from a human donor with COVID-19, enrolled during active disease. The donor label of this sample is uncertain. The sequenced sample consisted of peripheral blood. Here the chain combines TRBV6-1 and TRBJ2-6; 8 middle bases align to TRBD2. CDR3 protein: CASSDMGFGGRSGANVLTF. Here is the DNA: TGTGCCAGCAGTGATATGGGGTTCGGCGGGAGGTCAGGGGCCAACGTCCTGACTTTC.